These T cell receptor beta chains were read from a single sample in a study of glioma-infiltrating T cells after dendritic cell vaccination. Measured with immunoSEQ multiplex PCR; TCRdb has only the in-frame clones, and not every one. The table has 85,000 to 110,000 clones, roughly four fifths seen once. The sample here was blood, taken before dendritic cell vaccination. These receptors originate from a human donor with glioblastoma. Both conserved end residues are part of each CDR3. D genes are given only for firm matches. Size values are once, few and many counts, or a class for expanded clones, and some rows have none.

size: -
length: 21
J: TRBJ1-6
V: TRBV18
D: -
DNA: TGTGCCAGCTCACCAGAGCAACGCGGACAAGCCCCGAGCTCCTATAATTCACCCCTCCACTTT
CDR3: CASSPEQRGQAPSSYNSPLHF

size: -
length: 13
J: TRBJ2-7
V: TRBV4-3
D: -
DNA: TGCGCCAGCAGCCAGTTTCAACATTACGAGCAGTACTTC
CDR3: CASSQFQHYEQYF

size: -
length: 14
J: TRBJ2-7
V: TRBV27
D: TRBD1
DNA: TGTGCCAGCAGACAGGGGGCTACGACCTACGAGCAGTACTTC
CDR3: CASRQGATTYEQYF

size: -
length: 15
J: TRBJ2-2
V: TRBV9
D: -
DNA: TGTGCCAGCAGCGGATACAGGGCCTCTACCGGGGAGCTGTTTTTT
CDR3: CASSGYRASTGELFF

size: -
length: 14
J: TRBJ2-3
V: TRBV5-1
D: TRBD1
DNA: TGCGCCAGCAGCCCGGACAGGGAAACAGATACGCAGTATTTT
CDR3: CASSPDRETDTQYF

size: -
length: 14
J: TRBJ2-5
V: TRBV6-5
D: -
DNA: TGTGCCAGCAGTTACGGACAGAGTGTGAAGACCCAGTACTTC
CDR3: CASSYGQSVKTQYF

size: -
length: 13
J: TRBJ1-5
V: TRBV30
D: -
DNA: TGTGCCTGGAGTGGAGGGGGGGACCAGCCCCAGCATTTT
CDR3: CAWSGGGDQPQHF

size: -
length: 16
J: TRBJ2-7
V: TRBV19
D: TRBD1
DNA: TGTGCCAGTAGTACCCAACCGGGACAGGGGTACTACGAGCAGTACTTC
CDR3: CASSTQPGQGYYEQYF

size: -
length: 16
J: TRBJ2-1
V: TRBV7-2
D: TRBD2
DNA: TGTGCCAGCAGCTTTACTAGCGGGGGCGAATACAATGAGCAGTTCTTC
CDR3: CASSFTSGGEYNEQFF

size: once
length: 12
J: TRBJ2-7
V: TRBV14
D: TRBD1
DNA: TGTGCCAGCAGCCACGGGATACAGGGGCCGCACTTC
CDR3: CASSHGIQGPHF

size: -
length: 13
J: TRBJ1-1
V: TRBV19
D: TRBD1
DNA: TGTGCCAGTAGTGGAGGGACAGGGGTCGGTGCTTTCTTT
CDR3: CASSGGTGVGAFF

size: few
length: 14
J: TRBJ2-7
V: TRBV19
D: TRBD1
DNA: TGTGCCAGTAGTCGGACAGGGGCCTCCTACGAGCAGTACTTC
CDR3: CASSRTGASYEQYF

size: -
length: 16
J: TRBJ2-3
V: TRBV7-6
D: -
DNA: TGTGCCAGCAGCTTATCAGGGGCGGGCTCTCCAGATACGCAGTATTTT
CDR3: CASSLSGAGSPDTQYF

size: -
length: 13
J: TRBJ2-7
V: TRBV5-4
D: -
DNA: TGTGCCAGCAGCTCGACCCCAGGGGCAGAGCAGTACTTC
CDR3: CASSSTPGAEQYF

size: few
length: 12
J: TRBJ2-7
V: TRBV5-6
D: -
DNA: TGTGCCAGCAGCTTGCCAGGCTACGAGCAGTACTTC
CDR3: CASSLPGYEQYF

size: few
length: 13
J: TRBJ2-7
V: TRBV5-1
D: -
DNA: TGCGCCAGCAGTCGGACATTGCCGGACGAGCAGTACTTC
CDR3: CASSRTLPDEQYF

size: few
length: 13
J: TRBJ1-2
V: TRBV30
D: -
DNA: TGTGCCGAACTTACGGGCGGGGAGAGCGGCTACACCTTC
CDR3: CAELTGGESGYTF

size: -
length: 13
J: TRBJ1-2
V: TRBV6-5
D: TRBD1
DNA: TGTGCCAGCAGACGGGACAGAACCTATGGCTACACCTTC
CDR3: CASRRDRTYGYTF

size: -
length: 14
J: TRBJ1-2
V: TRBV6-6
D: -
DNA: TGTGCCAGCAAAATCAGAGCAGGGTTGGACGGCTACACCTTC
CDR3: CASKIRAGLDGYTF

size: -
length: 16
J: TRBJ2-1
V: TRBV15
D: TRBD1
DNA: TGTGCCACCAGCAAGACTCCGGGACAGGGGGGCTGGGAGCAGTTCTTC
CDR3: CATSKTPGQGGWEQFF

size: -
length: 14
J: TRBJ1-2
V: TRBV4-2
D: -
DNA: TGTGCCAGCAGCCAAGGGCACGGGAACTATGGCTACACCTTC
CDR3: CASSQGHGNYGYTF

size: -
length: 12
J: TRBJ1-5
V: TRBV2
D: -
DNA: TGTGCCAGCGGAGTCGGAAATCAGCCCCAGCATTTT
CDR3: CASGVGNQPQHF

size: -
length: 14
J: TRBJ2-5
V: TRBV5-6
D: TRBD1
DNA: TGTGCCAGCAGCTTGAAGGGGGCCGGGGAGACCCAGTACTTC
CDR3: CASSLKGAGETQYF

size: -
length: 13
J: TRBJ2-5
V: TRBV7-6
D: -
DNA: TGTGCCAGCAATTTGGCGGGGCCAGAGACCCAGTACTTC
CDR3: CASNLAGPETQYF

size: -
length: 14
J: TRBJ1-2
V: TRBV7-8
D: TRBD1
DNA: TGTGCCAGCAGACAACAGGGGGCGCAGGCTGGCTACACCTTC
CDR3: CASRQQGAQAGYTF

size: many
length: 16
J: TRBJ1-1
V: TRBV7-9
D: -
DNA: TGTGCCAGCAGCACTCGGTGGGACACCACGAACACTGAAGCTTTCTTT
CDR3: CASSTRWDTTNTEAFF

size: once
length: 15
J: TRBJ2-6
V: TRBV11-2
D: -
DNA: TGTGCCAGCAGCTCCTATGGGGGCAGCCACGGCGTCCTGACTTTC
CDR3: CASSSYGGSHGVLTF

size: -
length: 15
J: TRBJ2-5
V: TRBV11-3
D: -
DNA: TGTGCCAGCAGCTTTGGTTTCCGGGGGCAAGAGACCCAGTACTTC
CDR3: CASSFGFRGQETQYF

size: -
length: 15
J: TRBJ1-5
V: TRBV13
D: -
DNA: TGTGCCAGCAGCTTATGGGCAAATGGCAATCAGCCCCAGCATTTT
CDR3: CASSLWANGNQPQHF

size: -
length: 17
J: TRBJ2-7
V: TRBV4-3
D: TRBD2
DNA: TGCGCCAGCAGCCAAGACCTAAGCGGGGGGCCCTCCTACGAGCAGTACTTC
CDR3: CASSQDLSGGPSYEQYF

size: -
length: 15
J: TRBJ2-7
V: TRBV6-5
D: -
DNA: TGTGCCAGCATCAAACAGGTTCTCTCCTCCTACGAGCAGTACTTC
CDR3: CASIKQVLSSYEQYF

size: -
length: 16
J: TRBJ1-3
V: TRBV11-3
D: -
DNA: TGTGCCAGCAGCTCTCCGACCTCTAGTTACGGAAACACCATATATTTT
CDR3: CASSSPTSSYGNTIYF

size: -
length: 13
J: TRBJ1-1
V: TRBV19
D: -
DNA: TGTGCCAGTAGTATCCCTGGGACTGGGAAAGCTTTCTTT
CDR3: CASSIPGTGKAFF

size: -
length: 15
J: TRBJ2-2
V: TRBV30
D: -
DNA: TGTGCCTGGAGTGTAACAGGGGGGGACACCGGGGAGCTGTTTTTT
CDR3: CAWSVTGGDTGELFF

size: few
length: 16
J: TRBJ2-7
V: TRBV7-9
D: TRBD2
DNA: TGTGCCAGCAGCTTCCCTAGCGGGGGGGTTTCCTACGAGCAGTACTTC
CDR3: CASSFPSGGVSYEQYF

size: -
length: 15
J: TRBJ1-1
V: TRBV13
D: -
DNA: TGTGCCAGCAGCTTAGTGGTGGGGCCGAACACTGAAGCTTTCTTT
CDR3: CASSLVVGPNTEAFF

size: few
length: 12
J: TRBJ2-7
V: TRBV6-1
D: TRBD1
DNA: TGTGCCACCAAGACAGGGAGCTACGAGCAGTACTTC
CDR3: CATKTGSYEQYF

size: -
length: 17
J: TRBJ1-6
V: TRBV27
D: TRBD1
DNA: TGTGCCAGCAGTTTATTTGGGACAGGGGAGGATAATTCACCCCTCCACTTT
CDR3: CASSLFGTGEDNSPLHF

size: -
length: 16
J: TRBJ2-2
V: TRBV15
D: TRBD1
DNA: TGTGCCACCAAGAAAGATGGGACAGGGGTCACCGGGGAGCTGTTTTTT
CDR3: CATKKDGTGVTGELFF

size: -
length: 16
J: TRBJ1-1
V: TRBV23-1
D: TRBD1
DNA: TGCGCCAGCAGTCACCGCCCAGGGGGCGTGAACACTGAAGCTTTCTTT
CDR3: CASSHRPGGVNTEAFF

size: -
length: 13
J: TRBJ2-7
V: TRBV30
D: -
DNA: TGTGCCTGGAGTGGTGTCCAATTCTACGAGCAGTACTTC
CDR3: CAWSGVQFYEQYF

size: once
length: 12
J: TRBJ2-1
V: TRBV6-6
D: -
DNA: TGTGCCAGCAGTTACGTCCCGGGTGAGCAGTTCTTC
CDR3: CASSYVPGEQFF

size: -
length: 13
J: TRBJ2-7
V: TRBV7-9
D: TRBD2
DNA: TGTGCCAGCAGCCCGGGACTAGTCTACGAGCAGTACTTC
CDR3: CASSPGLVYEQYF

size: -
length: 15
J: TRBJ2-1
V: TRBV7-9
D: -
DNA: TGTGCCAGCAGCTTGGGTCGCAGGGCCGACAATGAGCAGTTCTTC
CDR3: CASSLGRRADNEQFF

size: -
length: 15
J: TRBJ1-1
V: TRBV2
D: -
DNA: TGTGCCAGCAGTGAAGGTGGCACAGAGAACACTGAAGCTTTCTTT
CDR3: CASSEGGTENTEAFF

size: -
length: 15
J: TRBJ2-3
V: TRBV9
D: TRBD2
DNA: TGTGCCAGCAGCGTAGGGGGACTAGTTTTGGATACGCAGTATTTT
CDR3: CASSVGGLVLDTQYF

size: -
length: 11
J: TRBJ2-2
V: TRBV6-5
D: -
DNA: TGTGCCAGCAGCCGCACCGGGGAGCTGTTTTTT
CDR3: CASSRTGELFF

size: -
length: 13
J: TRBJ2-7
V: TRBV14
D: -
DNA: TGTGCCAGCAGCTCGGACAACTCCTACGAGCAGTACTTC
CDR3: CASSSDNSYEQYF

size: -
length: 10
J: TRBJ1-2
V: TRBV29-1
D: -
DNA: TGCAGCGGCGAAATCTATGGCTACACCTTC
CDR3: CSGEIYGYTF

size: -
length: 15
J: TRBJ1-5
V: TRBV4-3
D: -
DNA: TGCGCCAGCAGCCAAGAGCAGTATAGCAATCAGCCCCAGCATTTT
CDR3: CASSQEQYSNQPQHF

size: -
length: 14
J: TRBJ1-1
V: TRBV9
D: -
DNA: TGTGCCAGCAGCGTAGGACAGCTGAACACTGAAGCTTTCTTT
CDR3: CASSVGQLNTEAFF

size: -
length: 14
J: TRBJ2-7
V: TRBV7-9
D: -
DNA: TGTGCCAGCAGCTTAGCCAGAAACCTCTACGAGCAGTACTTC
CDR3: CASSLARNLYEQYF

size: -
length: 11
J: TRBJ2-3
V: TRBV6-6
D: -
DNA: TGTGCCAGCAGTTATAGAGATACGCAGTATTTT
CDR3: CASSYRDTQYF

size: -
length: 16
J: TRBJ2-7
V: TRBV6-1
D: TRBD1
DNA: TGTGCCAGCAGTGAAGCCGGGACAGGGATCTCCTACGAGCAGTACTTC
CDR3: CASSEAGTGISYEQYF